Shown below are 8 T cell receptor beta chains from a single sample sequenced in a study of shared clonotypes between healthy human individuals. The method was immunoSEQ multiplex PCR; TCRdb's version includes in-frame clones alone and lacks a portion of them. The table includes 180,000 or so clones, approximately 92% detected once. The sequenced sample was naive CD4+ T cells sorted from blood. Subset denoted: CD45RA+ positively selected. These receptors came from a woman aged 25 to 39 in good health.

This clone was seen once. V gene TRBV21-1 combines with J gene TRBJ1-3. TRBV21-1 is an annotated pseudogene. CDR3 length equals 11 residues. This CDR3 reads CASSKGTKGTF. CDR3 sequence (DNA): TGTGCCAGCAGCAAAGGAACAAAGGGTACTTTT.

The CDR3 DNA is TGTGCCAGCAGTTCCCAGGGATGGCGCATCAGCAATCAGCCCCAGCATTTT. Amino acid sequence: CASSSQGWRISNQPQHF. The chain couples TRBV27 to TRBJ1-5; TRBD1 might be the D (5 bases). Per germline, CDR1 MNHEY and CDR2 SMNVEV (reference sequence). Trimming took 4 bases from V and 1 from J, leaving 17 bases between them. The CDR3 length is 17 residues.

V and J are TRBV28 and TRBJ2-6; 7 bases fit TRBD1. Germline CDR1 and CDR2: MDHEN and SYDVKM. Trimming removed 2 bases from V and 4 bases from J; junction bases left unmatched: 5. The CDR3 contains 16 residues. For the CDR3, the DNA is TGTGCCAGCAGTTTAGATACAGGGGCCGGGGCCAACGTCCTGACTTTC. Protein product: CASSLDTGAGANVLTF.

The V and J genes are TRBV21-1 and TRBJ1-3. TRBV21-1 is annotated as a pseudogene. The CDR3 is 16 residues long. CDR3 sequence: CASRETLQHARNTIYF. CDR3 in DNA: TGTGCCAGCAGAGAGACACTACAACACGCACGAAACACCATATATTTT.

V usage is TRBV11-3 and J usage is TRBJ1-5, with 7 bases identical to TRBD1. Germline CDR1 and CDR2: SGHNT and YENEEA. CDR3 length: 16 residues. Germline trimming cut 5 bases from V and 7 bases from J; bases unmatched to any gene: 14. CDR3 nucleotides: TGTGCCAGCAGCATTAGTCAGGGGGGGGTTGCGCAGCCCCAGCATTTT. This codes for CASSISQGGVAQPQHF.

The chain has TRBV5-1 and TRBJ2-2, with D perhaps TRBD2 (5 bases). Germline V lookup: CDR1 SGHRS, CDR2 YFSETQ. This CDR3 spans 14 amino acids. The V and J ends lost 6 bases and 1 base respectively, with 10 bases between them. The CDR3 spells CASTEGRNTGELFF. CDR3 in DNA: TGCGCCAGCACTGAAGGGAGGAACACCGGGGAGCTGTTTTTT.

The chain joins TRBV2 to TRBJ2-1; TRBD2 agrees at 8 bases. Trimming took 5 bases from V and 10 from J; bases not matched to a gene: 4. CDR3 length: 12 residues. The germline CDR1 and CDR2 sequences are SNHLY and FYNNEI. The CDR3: CASSLLAGEQFF. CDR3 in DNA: TGTGCCAGCAGTCTCTTAGCGGGAGAGCAGTTCTTC.

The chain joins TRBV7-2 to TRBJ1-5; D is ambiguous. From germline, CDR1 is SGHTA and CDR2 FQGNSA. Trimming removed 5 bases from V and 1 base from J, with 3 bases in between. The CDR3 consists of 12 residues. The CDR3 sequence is CASSLSNQPQHF. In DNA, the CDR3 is TGTGCCAGCAGCCTAAGCAATCAGCCCCAGCATTTT.